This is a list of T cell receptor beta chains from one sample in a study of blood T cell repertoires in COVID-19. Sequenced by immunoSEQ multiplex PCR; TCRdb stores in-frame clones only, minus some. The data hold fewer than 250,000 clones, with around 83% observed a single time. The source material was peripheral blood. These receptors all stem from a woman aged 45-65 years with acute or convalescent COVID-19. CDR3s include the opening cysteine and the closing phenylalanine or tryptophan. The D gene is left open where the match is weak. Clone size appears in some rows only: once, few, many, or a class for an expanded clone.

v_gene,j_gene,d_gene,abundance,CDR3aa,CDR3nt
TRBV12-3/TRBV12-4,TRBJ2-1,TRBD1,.,CASSRDRANEQFF,TGTGCCAGCAGTAGGGACAGGGCGAATGAGCAGTTCTTC
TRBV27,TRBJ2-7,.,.,CASKRRQAYEQYF,TGTGCCAGCAAGAGGAGACAGGCATACGAGCAGTACTTC
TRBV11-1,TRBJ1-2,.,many,CASSLFEGEGYTF,TGTGCCAGCAGCTTATTCGAAGGAGAGGGCTACACCTTC
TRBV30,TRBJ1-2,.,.,CAWGPQGGYGYTF,TGTGCCTGGGGCCCCCAGGGAGGCTATGGCTACACCTTC
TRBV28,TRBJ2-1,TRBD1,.,CASNLGGTGGRNEQFF,TGTGCCAGCAATCTAGGTGGGACAGGGGGCCGTAATGAGCAGTTCTTC
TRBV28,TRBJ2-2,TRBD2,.,CASSPRTSGRWTGELFF,TGTGCCAGCAGTCCCAGGACTAGCGGGAGATGGACCGGGGAGCTGTTTTTT
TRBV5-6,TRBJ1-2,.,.,CASSLDTSYGYTF,TGTGCCAGCAGCTTGGACACCAGCTATGGCTACACCTTC
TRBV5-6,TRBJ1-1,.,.,CASSLVRVYTEAFF,TGTGCCAGCAGCTTGGTGCGGGTTTACACTGAAGCTTTCTTT
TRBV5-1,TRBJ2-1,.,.,CASSLDRDDEQFF,TGCGCCAGCAGCTTGGACAGGGATGATGAGCAGTTCTTC
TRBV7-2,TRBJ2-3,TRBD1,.,CASSPRTGPEDTQYF,TGTGCCAGCAGCCCTCGGACAGGTCCGGAAGATACGCAGTATTTT
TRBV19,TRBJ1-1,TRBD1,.,CASSGQGGNTEAFF,TGTGCCAGTAGTGGACAGGGTGGGAACACTGAAGCTTTCTTT
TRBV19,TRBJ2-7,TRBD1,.,CASQDRGGPYEQYF,TGTGCCAGCCAAGACAGGGGGGGCCCCTACGAGCAGTACTTC
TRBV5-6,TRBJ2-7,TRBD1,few,CASSLGDRDSYEQYF,TGTGCCAGCAGCTTGGGGGACAGAGACTCCTACGAGCAGTACTTC
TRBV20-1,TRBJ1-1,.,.,CSASSLEAFF,TGCAGTGCTAGCTCCCTCGAAGCTTTCTTT
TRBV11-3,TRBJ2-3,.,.,CASSLGTADTQYF,TGTGCCAGCAGCTTAGGTACCGCGGATACGCAGTATTTT
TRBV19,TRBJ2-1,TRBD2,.,CASSREAHYNEQFF,TGTGCCAGTTCTCGGGAGGCCCATTACAATGAGCAGTTCTTC
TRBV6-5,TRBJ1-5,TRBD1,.,CASSYSQGSNQPQHF,TGTGCCAGCAGTTACTCACAGGGGAGCAATCAGCCCCAGCATTTT
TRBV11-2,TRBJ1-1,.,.,CASSLTRRGRSTEAFF,TGTGCCAGCAGCTTAACCCGCAGGGGCAGGAGCACTGAAGCTTTCTTT
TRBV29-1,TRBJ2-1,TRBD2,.,CSGPGLAGGSSSYNEQFF,TGCAGCGGCCCGGGACTAGCGGGAGGTTCGAGCTCCTACAATGAGCAGTTCTTC
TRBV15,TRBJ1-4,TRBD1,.,CATSRRPGTGPSNEKLFF,TGTGCCACCAGCAGGCGCCCCGGGACAGGTCCTTCTAATGAAAAACTGTTTTTT
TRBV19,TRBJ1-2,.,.,CASLHTGRGDYGYTF,TGTGCCAGTTTGCACACAGGGCGAGGGGACTATGGCTACACCTTC
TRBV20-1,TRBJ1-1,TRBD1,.,CSAGTAEAFF,TGCAGTGCCGGGACAGCTGAAGCTTTCTTT
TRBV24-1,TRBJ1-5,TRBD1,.,CATSDPTGVGNQPQHF,TGTGCCACCAGTGATCCTACAGGGGTTGGGAATCAGCCCCAGCATTTT
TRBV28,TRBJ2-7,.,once,CASRQEEQYF,TGTGCCAGCAGACAGGAGGAGCAGTACTTC
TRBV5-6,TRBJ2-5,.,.,CASSPEGAGETQYF,TGTGCCAGCAGCCCGGAGGGGGCAGGAGAGACCCAGTACTTC
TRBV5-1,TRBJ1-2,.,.,CASRMRQNYGYTF,TGCGCCAGCAGGATGAGGCAGAACTATGGCTACACCTTC
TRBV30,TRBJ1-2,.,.,CAWMVEQGINYGYTF,TGTGCCTGGATGGTGGAACAGGGCATAAACTATGGCTACACCTTC
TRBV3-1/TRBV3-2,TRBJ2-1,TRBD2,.,CASSQLAGVNEQFF,TGTGCCAGCAGCCAACTAGCGGGAGTCAATGAGCAGTTCTTC
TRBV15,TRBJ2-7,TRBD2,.,CATSRGDSGRYEQYF,TGTGCCACCAGCAGGGGGGATAGCGGGAGATACGAGCAGTACTTC
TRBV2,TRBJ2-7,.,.,CASRATGSRLSYEQYF,TGTGCCAGCAGGGCTACTGGTAGCCGTCTGTCCTACGAGCAGTACTTC
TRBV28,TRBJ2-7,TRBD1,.,CASSSGQTYLPPHLYEQYF,TGTGCCAGCAGTTCGGGACAGACTTACCTTCCCCCCCACCTTTACGAGCAGTACTTC
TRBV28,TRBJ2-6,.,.,CASSSAGSGANVLTF,TGTGCCAGCAGTTCGGCGGGGTCTGGGGCCAACGTCCTGACTTTC
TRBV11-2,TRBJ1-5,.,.,CASSLGQHNQPQHF,TGTGCCAGCAGCTTAGGACAGCACAATCAGCCCCAGCATTTT
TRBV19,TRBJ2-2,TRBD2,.,CASSNPSGRAGELFF,TGTGCCAGTAGTAATCCTAGCGGGAGAGCTGGGGAGCTGTTTTTT
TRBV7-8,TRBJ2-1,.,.,CASSLEDYLNEQFF,TGTGCCAGCAGCTTAGAAGACTACTTGAATGAGCAGTTCTTC
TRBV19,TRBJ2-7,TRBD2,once,CASRAGGNEQYF,TGTGCCAGTAGGGCGGGGGGCAACGAGCAGTACTTC
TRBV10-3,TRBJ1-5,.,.,CAIRESGAGPQHF,TGTGCCATCAGGGAGTCAGGGGCCGGCCCCCAGCATTTT
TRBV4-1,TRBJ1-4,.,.,CASSWSEEDEKLFF,TGCGCCAGCAGCTGGTCAGAGGAGGATGAAAAACTGTTTTTT
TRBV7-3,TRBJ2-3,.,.,CASTLSPSTDTQYF,TGTGCCAGCACCCTTAGTCCGAGCACAGATACGCAGTATTTT
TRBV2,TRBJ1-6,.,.,CASSESRQANSPLHF,TGTGCCAGCAGTGAATCTCGTCAGGCCAATTCACCCCTCCACTTT
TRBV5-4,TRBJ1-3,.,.,CASSLGSGGNTIYF,TGTGCCAGCAGCTTGGGCAGCGGGGGAAACACCATATATTTT
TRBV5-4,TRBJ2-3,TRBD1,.,CASSLVGAGGFTDTQYF,TGTGCCAGCAGCTTGGTTGGGGCAGGGGGCTTTACAGATACGCAGTATTTT
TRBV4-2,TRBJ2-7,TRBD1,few,CASSPETGQGAEYF,TGTGCCAGCAGCCCAGAAACGGGACAGGGGGCTGAGTACTTC
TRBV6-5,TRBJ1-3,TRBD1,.,CASSRRQGGSNTIYF,TGTGCCAGCAGTCGTAGACAGGGGGGTAGTAACACCATATATTTT
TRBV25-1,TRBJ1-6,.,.,CASRTDGNSPLHF,TGTGCCAGCAGGACAGATGGTAATTCACCCCTCCACTTT
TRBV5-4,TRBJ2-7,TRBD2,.,CASRDSGTSREQYF,TGTGCCAGCAGAGATAGCGGGACCTCCCGCGAGCAGTACTTC
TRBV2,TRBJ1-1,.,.,CASRNGQVEAFF,TGTGCCAGCAGGAATGGGCAGGTTGAAGCTTTCTTT
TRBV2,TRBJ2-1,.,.,CASSGLGYNEQFF,TGTGCCAGCAGTGGACTAGGCTACAATGAGCAGTTCTTC
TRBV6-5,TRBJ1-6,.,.,CASTFGGFENSPLHF,TGTGCCAGCACCTTCGGGGGGTTCGAGAATTCACCCCTCCACTTT
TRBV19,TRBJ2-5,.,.,CASSIGREETQYF,TGTGCCAGTAGTATAGGGAGAGAGGAGACCCAGTACTTC
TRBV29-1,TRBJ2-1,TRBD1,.,CSAPDRVGIKHNEQFF,TGCAGCGCCCCGGACAGGGTTGGAATTAAACACAATGAGCAGTTCTTC
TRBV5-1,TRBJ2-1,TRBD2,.,CASSSSAGGSYNEQFF,TGCGCCAGCAGCTCCTCGGCGGGGGGCTCCTACAATGAGCAGTTCTTC
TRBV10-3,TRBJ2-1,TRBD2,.,CAISDSSGLAGGREQFF,TGTGCCATCAGTGATTCTAGCGGACTAGCGGGAGGAAGAGAGCAGTTCTTC
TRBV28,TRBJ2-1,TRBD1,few,CASSSEDRFNNEQFF,TGTGCCAGCAGCTCGGAGGACAGGTTTAACAATGAGCAGTTCTTC
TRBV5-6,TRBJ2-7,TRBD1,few,CASSRRQGSNYEQYF,TGTGCCAGCAGCCGACGACAGGGGAGTAACTACGAGCAGTACTTC